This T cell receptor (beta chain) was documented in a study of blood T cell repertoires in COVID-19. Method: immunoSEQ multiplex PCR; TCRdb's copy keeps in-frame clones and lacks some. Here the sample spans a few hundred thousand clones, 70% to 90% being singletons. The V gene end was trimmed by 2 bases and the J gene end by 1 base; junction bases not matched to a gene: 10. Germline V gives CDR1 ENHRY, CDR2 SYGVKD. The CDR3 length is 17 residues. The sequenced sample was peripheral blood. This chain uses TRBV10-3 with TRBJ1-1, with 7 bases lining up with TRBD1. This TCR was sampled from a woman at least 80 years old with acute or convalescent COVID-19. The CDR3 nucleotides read TGTGCCATCAGTGAGGTAGGGGGCTCAGGGACGAACACTGAAGCTTTCTTT. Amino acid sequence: CAISEVGGSGTNTEAFF.